These T cell receptor beta chains were read from a single sample in a study of blood T cell repertoires in COVID-19. This table comes from immunoSEQ multiplex PCR, and its TCRdb copy is limited to in-frame clones, with some not included. The sample holds around 380,000 clones, roughly 86% seen once. Sequenced input: peripheral blood. All receptors come from a human donor with acute or convalescent COVID-19. The donor label of this sample is uncertain. CDR3s include the opening cysteine and the closing phenylalanine or tryptophan. Each record gives: V gene, D gene, J gene, clone size, CDR3 DNA, CDR3 protein. A D gene is named only where the DNA matches it firmly. Expanded clones are given a class, and other clones once, few, many or no size at all.

>TRBV6-5|NA|TRBJ1-1|NA
TGTGCCAGCAGAACAGGGACGGGTGAAGCTTTCTTT
CASRTGTGEAFF
>TRBV6-5|TRBD1|TRBJ1-2|NA
TGTGCCAGCAGTTTCGACAGGGGGCCCAACTATGGCTACACCTTC
CASSFDRGPNYGYTF
>TRBV18|TRBD1|TRBJ1-6|NA
TGTGCCAGCTCACCCCAGGGGGGATTTAATTCACCCCTCCACTTT
CASSPQGGFNSPLHF
>TRBV5-5|NA|TRBJ1-1|NA
TGTGCCAGCAGCTTGAGCCTCAACAGGAACACTGAAGCTTTCTTT
CASSLSLNRNTEAFF
>TRBV5-1|TRBD1|TRBJ1-5|NA
TGCGCCAGCAGCTCAGGGACAGGAAATCAGCCCCAGCATTTT
CASSSGTGNQPQHF
>TRBV12-3/TRBV12-4|NA|TRBJ2-4|NA
TGTGCCAGCAGTTTGTATCACATTCAGTACTTC
CASSLYHIQYF
>TRBV2|TRBD1|TRBJ1-1|NA
TGTGCCAGCAGTGCCCCCGGGACAGTTAACACTGAAGCTTTCTTT
CASSAPGTVNTEAFF
>TRBV7-9|NA|TRBJ1-1|NA
TGTGCCAGCAGCGCAGGGTGGGGCACTGAAGCTTTCTTT
CASSAGWGTEAFF
>TRBV2|TRBD1|TRBJ2-1|NA
TGTGCCAGTTTGACAGGGGCCTCCTACAATGAGCAGTTCTTC
CASLTGASYNEQFF
>TRBV5-4|TRBD2|TRBJ2-7|NA
TGTGCCAGCAGCGTGGGACTAGCGGGAGCGAAGTTCTACGAGCAGTACTTC
CASSVGLAGAKFYEQYF
>TRBV20-1|NA|TRBJ1-1|few
TGCAGGGGACTGCTGAACACTGAAGCTTTCTTT
CRGLLNTEAFF
>TRBV11-2|NA|TRBJ1-1|NA
TGTGCCAGCAGCCCCCTCTTAGGGGGGGTAGGCGGGATGAACACTGAAGCTTTCTTT
CASSPLLGGVGGMNTEAFF
>TRBV4-1|NA|TRBJ2-7|NA
TGCGCCAGCAGCCAAACGACAGGTTCCTACGAGCAGTACTTC
CASSQTTGSYEQYF
>TRBV19|NA|TRBJ1-5|NA
TGTGCCAGTAGTATAGCGGATCAGCCCCAGCATTTT
CASSIADQPQHF
>TRBV3-1/TRBV3-2|NA|TRBJ1-1|NA
TGTGCCAGCAGCCAAGTCGGCGGTGAAGCTTTCTTT
CASSQVGGEAFF
>TRBV5-5|TRBD1|TRBJ1-1|NA
TGTGCCAGCAGCTTTCAGACAGGGGGGAACACTGAAGCTTTCTTT
CASSFQTGGNTEAFF
>TRBV5-1|TRBD1|TRBJ1-2|NA
TGCGCCAGCAGCTTGAGTCGCGGGACAGGGGGCGGCCCTGGCTACACCTTC
CASSLSRGTGGGPGYTF
>TRBV7-6|NA|TRBJ2-3|NA
TGTGCCAGCAGCCGGACGGGGGGCACAGATACGCAGTATTTT
CASSRTGGTDTQYF
>TRBV2|NA|TRBJ2-1|NA
TGTGCCAGCAGCGTCGACACGAGCTCCTACAATGAGCAGTTCTTC
CASSVDTSSYNEQFF
>TRBV7-9|NA|TRBJ1-1|few
TGTGCCAGCAGCTTATTACAGGGTCGAGAAGCTTTCTTT
CASSLLQGREAFF
>TRBV6-4|TRBD2|TRBJ2-1|NA
TGTGCCAGCAGTGCAGAGCGGGGAACTTACAATGAGCAGTTCTTC
CASSAERGTYNEQFF
>TRBV5-6|NA|TRBJ1-2|NA
TGTGCCAGCAGCTTGGGAGGGCGCGGCTACACCTTC
CASSLGGRGYTF
>TRBV28|NA|TRBJ2-7|few
TGTGCCAGCAGTTTCTCAGGGGCCTACGAGCAGTACTTC
CASSFSGAYEQYF
>TRBV19|TRBD1|TRBJ1-4|once
TGTGCCAGTAGCTCCGGGACAGCTTTCAAAACTGAAAAACTGTTTTTT
CASSSGTAFKTEKLFF
>TRBV6-6|TRBD1|TRBJ2-1|NA
TGTGCCAGCAGCCGGGACAGAAGCTGGTACAATGAGCAGTTCTTC
CASSRDRSWYNEQFF
>TRBV6-5|NA|TRBJ1-5|NA
TGTGCCACCAAAAGTTGGGGGGGGAGCAATCAGCCCCAGCATTTT
CATKSWGGSNQPQHF
>TRBV27|NA|TRBJ1-2|NA
TGTGCCAGCAGTCCCCTGACAGGCCCTAACTATGGCTACACCTTC
CASSPLTGPNYGYTF
>TRBV4-1|TRBD2|TRBJ2-2|NA
TGCGCCAGCAGCCAACTTTCTAGCGGGAGTATCGCCGGGGAGCTGTTTTTT
CASSQLSSGSIAGELFF
>TRBV28|TRBD2|TRBJ2-1|NA
TGTTCTATCTTCGGGGGGGCCTCCTACAATGAGCAGTTCTTC
CSIFGGASYNEQFF
>TRBV7-9|NA|TRBJ2-5|NA
TGTGCCAGCAGCCCCGCCGGGGACACCATGGGGGAGACCCAGTACTTC
CASSPAGDTMGETQYF
>TRBV6-5|TRBD1|TRBJ1-2|NA
TGTGCCAGCAGAGGACAGGGGAACTATGGCTACACCTTC
CASRGQGNYGYTF
>TRBV30|TRBD1|TRBJ1-4|NA
TGTGCCTGGAGTGGGGAACTCGGGACAGCTAAAACCCTGTTTTTT
CAWSGELGTAKTLFF
>TRBV21-1|NA|TRBJ1-6|NA
TGTGCCAGCAGCAAAGGAGGGCCAGATTCACCCCTCCACTTT
CASSKGGPDSPLHF
>TRBV5-4|NA|TRBJ1-3|NA
TGTGCCAGCAGCCAGTCGCGGGGGCACGGAAACACCATATATTTT
CASSQSRGHGNTIYF
>TRBV5-1|NA|TRBJ1-1|NA
TGCGCCAGCAGCTTGGGCGGGGGCACTGAAGCTTTCTTT
CASSLGGGTEAFF